This TCR beta chain comes out of a study of blood T cell repertoires in COVID-19. Study overall: Spain, Italy and the United States supplied samples that represented acute and convalescent COVID-19. T cells, B-cell-depleted T cells, or PBMCs supplied cDNA or gDNA.

Germline CDR1 reads SGHTA; CDR2 reads FQGNSA. The CDR3 is 15 residues long. V dropped 6 bases and J dropped 5 bases, with 19 bases sitting between them. Original processing methods: From reference gene primer amplification, estimates of nucleated cell counts were derived. The method was immunoSEQ multiplex PCR; TCRdb's version includes in-frame clones alone and lacks a portion of them. The D gene and trimming were derived from the DNA, and the V and J assignments and clone size from that table. The sample lists more than 55,000 clones, about 90% occurring once. The clonotype was recovered from a man aged 50 to 60 with active COVID-19. The chain combines TRBV7-2 with TRBJ2-5, with D possibly matching TRBD2 (5 bases). The sequencing sample was made of peripheral blood. CDR3 in DNA: TGTGCCAGCAGTACTCCCCCAGCGGTGGGGGAGACCCAGTACTTC. This encodes CASSTPPAVGETQYF.